What follows are 11 T cell receptor beta chains derived from one specimen sequenced in a study of blood T cell repertoires in COVID-19. Clones were read by immunoSEQ multiplex PCR, and TCRdb kept only the in-frame ones, dropping some. The sample contains about 530,000 clones, about 88% of which appear only once. Input material: peripheral blood. All receptors derive from a woman aged 50 to 60 with COVID-19, enrolled during active disease.

This CDR3 is CASSYLAGGPGETQYF. As DNA, the CDR3 is TGTGCCAGCAGTTACTTGGCGGGGGGACCCGGAGAGACCCAGTACTTC. V is TRBV6-2 or TRBV6-3 and J is TRBJ2-5; TRBD2 matches at 8 bases. The CDR3 has 16 residues. The V segment lost 1 base and the J segment 4 bases; nucleotides outside the gene matches: 8. Germline V gene sequence: CDR1 MNHEY, CDR2 SVGEGT.

J is TRBJ1-2 and V is TRBV19; D is unresolved. Germline lookup yields CDR1 LNHDA and CDR2 SQIVND (reference sequence). The CDR3 length is 14 residues. Deletions cut 3 bases from V and 0 bases from J, with 8 bases between. The CDR3 here is CASSIQSANYGYTF. In DNA form, the CDR3 reads TGTGCCAGTAGTATCCAGTCAGCTAACTATGGCTACACCTTC.

V gene TRBV2 combines with J gene TRBJ2-4; TRBD2 aligns across 8 bases. Germline lookup yields CDR1 SNHLY and CDR2 FYNNEI. This CDR3 spans 13 amino acids. Unmatched junction bases numbered 3, after V lost 4 bases and J lost 7 bases. The chain's CDR3 is CASSGPGGNIQYF. The CDR3 nucleotides are TGTGCCAGCAGTGGACCGGGGGGGAACATTCAGTACTTC.

The V call is TRBV6-5, the J call TRBJ2-7; a possible D gene is TRBD2 (5 bases). CDR1 and CDR2 (germline): MNHEY, SVGAGI. The V end lost 0 bases, the J end lost 7 bases, and 19 bases lay between the germline ends. The CDR3 extends over 16 amino acids. This CDR3 reads CASSYSFLGGPGEQYF. In nucleotides, the CDR3 is TGTGCCAGCAGTTACTCCTTCCTCGGCGGCCCGGGGGAGCAGTACTTC.

The chain has TRBV9 and TRBJ2-1; 10 positions agree with TRBD1. V dropped 4 bases and J dropped 6; count of bases not matched to a gene: 19. Germline values: CDR1 SGDLS, CDR2 YYNGEE. CDR3 length: 19 amino acids. CDR3 loop: CASSLPLRDRGFRLNEQFF. The DNA for the CDR3 is TGTGCCAGCAGCCTCCCTTTGCGGGACAGGGGATTCCGTCTCAATGAGCAGTTCTTC.

The rearrangement links TRBV19 to TRBJ2-7; possibly TRBD2 for D (7 bases). V lost 5 bases to trimming and J lost 5 bases, with 16 bases between them. Germline assignment: CDR1 LNHDA and CDR2 SQIVND (reference sequence). The CDR3 runs 14 residues. For the CDR3, the DNA is TGTGCCAGTAGTTCGCAGAGGGGGGGAAACGAGCAGTACTTC. This codes for CASSSQRGGNEQYF.

This clone occurred a few times. The chain has TRBV10-1 and TRBJ1-1, with D unresolved. The V end lost 4 bases, the J end lost 5 bases, and 8 bases lay between the germline ends. The CDR3 is made up of 12 amino acids. The germline gives CDR1 WNHNN, CDR2 SYGVQD (reference sequence). The CDR3 sequence: CASSGAGTEAFF. CDR3 nucleotide sequence: TGCGCCAGCAGTGGAGCGGGAACTGAAGCTTTCTTT.

This clone was observed once. J is TRBJ1-2 and V is TRBV7-7; 7 bases agree with TRBD1. The CDR3 totals 18 residues. Trimming took 1 base from V and 8 from J; bases not matched to a gene: 19. CDR1 and CDR2 (germline): SSHAT, FNYEAQ (reference sequence). The CDR3 DNA sequence: TGTGCCAGCAGCTTAGAGGGGGCGCTGAGGGGACTGGAGGGAGGCTACACCTTC. It encodes CASSLEGALRGLEGGYTF.

The rearrangement uses TRBV12-3 or TRBV12-4 and TRBJ1-2, with a possible D match to TRBD1 (6 bases). V was trimmed by 2 bases and J by 6 bases, leaving 10 bases between them. CDR3 length equals 13 residues. The DNA for the CDR3 is TGTGCCAGCAGTTTATTACAGGGTAATGGCTACACCTTC. Residues: CASSLLQGNGYTF.

This chain joins TRBV27 and TRBJ1-1, with D tentatively TRBD1 (6 bases). The CDR3 is made up of 15 amino acids. V was shortened by 6 bases and J by 7 bases, with 21 bases between the two germline ends. Germline V gene data show CDR1 as MNHEY and CDR2 as SMNVEV (reference sequence). CDR3 sequence reads: CASSPQRGGGIEAFF. CDR3 coding DNA: TGTGCCAGCAGCCCCCAACGCGGTGGGGGCATTGAAGCTTTCTTT.

The chain has TRBV27 and TRBJ1-1; the D gene is possibly TRBD1 (5 bases). This CDR3 is built from 14 residues. The germline gives CDR1 MNHEY, CDR2 SMNVEV (reference sequence). The V end was cut by 2 bases, the J end by 1 base, with 8 bases between. CDR3 protein: CASSLDSWNTEAFF. The CDR3, as DNA: TGTGCCAGCAGTTTAGACAGCTGGAACACTGAAGCTTTCTTT.